The present entry profiles one T cell receptor beta chain with its context. These data originate in a study of naive and memory T cell subsets. An equimolar mix of two oligonucleotides served as the beta constant-region primer for TRBC1 and TRBC2. Nested alpha and beta constant-region primers with the SP2 primer drove four PCR rounds on ligated cDNA. In TCRdb, the UMI-ligation and nested PCR reads were re-called with MiXCR into one record per CDR3 protein. The table has more than 100,000 distinct CDR3 sequences, 35% to 40% seen once; the top ten hold more than 0.8%. Germline assignment: CDR1 SGHNT and CDR2 YYREEE (reference sequence). The CDR3 loop spans 15 amino acids. Losses at the gene ends were 3 bases for V and 2 bases for J; bases not matched to a gene: 3.

Specimen: central memory CD4+ T cells from blood. This chain joins TRBV5-4 and TRBJ2-3, with TRBD2 matching over 10 bases. This clonotype was obtained from a human donor in good health. The CDR3 spells CASSSGLADTDTQYF. The CDR3 DNA sequence: TGTGCCAGCAGCTCAGGACTAGCGGACACAGATACGCAGTATTTT.